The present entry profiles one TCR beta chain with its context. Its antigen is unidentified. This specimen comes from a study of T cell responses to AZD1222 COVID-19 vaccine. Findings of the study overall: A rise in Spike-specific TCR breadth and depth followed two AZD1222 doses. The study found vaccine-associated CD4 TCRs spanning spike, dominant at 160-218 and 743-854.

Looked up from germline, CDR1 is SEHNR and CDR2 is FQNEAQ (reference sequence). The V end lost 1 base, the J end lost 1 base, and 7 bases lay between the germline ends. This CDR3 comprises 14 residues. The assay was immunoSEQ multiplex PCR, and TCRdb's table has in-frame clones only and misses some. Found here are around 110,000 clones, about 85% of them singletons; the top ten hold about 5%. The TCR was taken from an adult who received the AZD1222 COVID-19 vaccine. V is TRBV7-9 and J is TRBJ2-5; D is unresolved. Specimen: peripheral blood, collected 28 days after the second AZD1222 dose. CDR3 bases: TGTGCCAGCAGCTTAGGCCAGCGCCAAGAGACCCAGTACTTC. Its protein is CASSLGQRQETQYF.